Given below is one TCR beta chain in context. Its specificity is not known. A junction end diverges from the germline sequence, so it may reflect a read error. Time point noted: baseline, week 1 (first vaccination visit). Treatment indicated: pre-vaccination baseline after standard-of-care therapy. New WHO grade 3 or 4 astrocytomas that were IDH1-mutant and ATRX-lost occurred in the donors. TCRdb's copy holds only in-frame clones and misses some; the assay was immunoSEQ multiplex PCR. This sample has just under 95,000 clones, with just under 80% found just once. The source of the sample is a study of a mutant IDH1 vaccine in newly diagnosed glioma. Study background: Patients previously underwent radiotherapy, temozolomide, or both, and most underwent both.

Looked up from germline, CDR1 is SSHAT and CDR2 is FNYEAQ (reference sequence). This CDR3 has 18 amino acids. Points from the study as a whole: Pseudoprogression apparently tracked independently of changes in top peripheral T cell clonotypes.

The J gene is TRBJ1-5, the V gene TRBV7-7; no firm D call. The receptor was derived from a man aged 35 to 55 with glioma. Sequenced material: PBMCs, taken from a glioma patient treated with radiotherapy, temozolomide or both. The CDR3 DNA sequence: TGTGCTAGCACCCAATTTTATGGCCAGGCCCTTAGCAATCAGCCCCAGCATTTT. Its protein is CASTQFYGQALSNQPQHF.